The 30 T cell receptor beta chains listed next were all sequenced from one sample in a study of monozygotic twins with inflammatory bowel disease. TCRdb reprocessed the 5' RACE reads and stores each CDR3 protein as one record, lacking DNA. Here the sample table reports some 200,000 distinct CDR3 sequences. The material sequenced was blood. The receptor source for this set is a human donor with ulcerative colitis or Crohn's disease, or a healthy co-twin of an affected twin (not recorded which).

V usage is TRBV5-1 and J usage is TRBJ2-2; TCRdb's D call, TRBD2, is unchecked because there is no DNA. This CDR3 contains 18 residues. From germline, CDR1 is SGHRS and CDR2 YFSETQ. The chain's CDR3 is CASSLSLAGASVTGELFF.

The chain has TRBV3-1 and TRBJ2-7. Per the germline V gene, CDR1 is LGHDT and CDR2 is YNNKEL (reference sequence). CDR3 size: 15 residues. CDR3 residues: CASSPSYAQSYEQYF.

The CDR3 sequence is CASSPPDATNEKLFF. The chain employs TRBV7-8 and TRBJ1-4; TCRdb outputs TRBD1, but without DNA this stays unchecked. CDR3 length equals 15 residues. Germline V gene data show CDR1 as SGHVS and CDR2 as FQNEAQ.

The chain couples TRBV5-4 to TRBJ2-7. This CDR3 has 15 residues. The germline V gene encodes CDR1 SGHNT and CDR2 YYREEE (reference sequence). This CDR3 is CASSVGSESSYEQYF.

The rearrangement joins TRBV5-1 to TRBJ2-1; the D gene TCRdb calls, TRBD1, cannot be checked with no DNA. The CDR3 contains 12 residues. Germline V gives CDR1 SGHRS, CDR2 YFSETQ. CDR3 region: CASRDRYNEQFF. Based on the CDR3 plus reference TRBV5-1 and TRBJ2-1, the full variable domain is KAGVTQTPRYLIKTRGQQVTLSCSPISGHRSVSWYQQTPGQGLQFLFEYFSETQRNKGNFPGRFSGRQFSNSRSEMNVSTLELGDSALYLCASRDRYNEQFFGPGTRLTVL.

The chain recombines TRBV6-4 with TRBJ2-3; checking the TCRdb D call of TRBD1 is not possible without DNA. The V gene's germline CDR1 is MRHNA and CDR2 SNTAGT. This CDR3 region has 13 residues. This chain's CDR3 is CASSGQSTDTQYF.

V gene TRBV5-1 combines with J gene TRBJ1-6; checking the TCRdb D call of TRBD1 is not possible without DNA. Germline V gene lookup returns CDR1 SGHRS and CDR2 YFSETQ. The length of the CDR3 is 15 residues. The CDR3 reads CASSPGTGNNSPLHF.

CDR3: CASSFSAQGSGEQYF. The chain employs TRBV5-1 and TRBJ2-7; TCRdb returns TRBD1, unconfirmable since there is no DNA. The V gene's germline CDR1 is SGHRS and CDR2 YFSETQ. This CDR3 is built from 15 residues.

The chain couples TRBV7-2 to TRBJ2-5. This CDR3 region has 15 residues. Germline CDR1 SGHTA, CDR2 FQGNSA. The chain's CDR3 is CASSSERASKETQYF.

The V gene is TRBV7-6, the J gene TRBJ2-2. Germline assignment: CDR1 SGHVS and CDR2 FNYEAQ. The CDR3 totals 15 residues. The CDR3: CASSLLVSSTGELFF.

The chain has TRBV6-5 and TRBJ1-2; without DNA, the TCRdb call of TRBD1 cannot be checked. The CDR3 sequence is 15 residues long. CDR1 and CDR2 (germline): MNHEY, SVGAGI. The CDR3 region is CASSYSNRGIYGYTF.

The CDR3 spells CASRITGTTNTGELFF. The J gene is TRBJ2-2, the V gene TRBV6-1; absent DNA, TCRdb's TRBD2 call cannot be checked. The CDR3 sequence is 16 residues long. Germline V CDR1 and CDR2: MNHNS, SASEGT.

This chain links TRBV27 with TRBJ2-1; lacking DNA, the TRBD2 call made by TCRdb goes unchecked. The germline gives CDR1 MNHEY, CDR2 SMNVEV (reference sequence). The CDR3 sequence is 16 residues long. The CDR3 sequence: CASSLEPGLAFNEQFF.

This rearrangement joins TRBV10-3 to TRBJ2-1; TCRdb proposes TRBD2, but this gene call is untestable without DNA. The germline V gene has CDR1 ENHRY and CDR2 SYGVKD. The CDR3 length is 12 residues. The CDR3 reads CAIDGDLNEQFF.

This chain links TRBV7-2 with TRBJ1-2. Per the germline V gene, CDR1 is SGHTA and CDR2 is FQGNSA. The CDR3 totals 12 residues. Here the CDR3 reads CASSLQGRGYTF.

This chain connects TRBV29-1 to TRBJ2-7. This CDR3 has 11 residues. Looked up from germline, CDR1 is SQVTM and CDR2 is ANQGSEA. CDR3 sequence: CSVERSYEQYF.

V and J are TRBV9 and TRBJ2-2; without DNA, the TCRdb call of TRBD2 cannot be checked. Germline loops: CDR1 SGDLS, CDR2 YYNGEE. CDR3 length: 16 amino acids. CDR3 in amino acids: CASSAQRGATTGELFF. The full variable domain, its missing parts supplied by reference TRBV9 and TRBJ2-2, is DSGVTQTPKHLITATGQRVTLRCSPRSGDLSVYWYQQSLDQGLQFLIQYYNGEERAKGNILERFSAQQFPDLHSELNLSSLELGDSALYFCASSAQRGATTGELFFGEGSRLTVL.

The chain couples TRBV7-2 to TRBJ1-1; absent DNA, TCRdb's TRBD1 call cannot be checked. The CDR3 is made up of 14 amino acids. CDR1 is SGHTA and CDR2 is FQGNSA in the germline V gene. The CDR3 sequence: CASSLPPEAAEAFF. The full variable domain, in which reference TRBV7-2 and TRBJ1-1 provide the parts outside the CDR3, is GAGVSQSPSNKVTEKGKDVELRCDPISGHTALYWYRQSLGQGLEFLIYFQGNSAPDKSGLPSDRFSAERTGGSVSTLTIQRTQQEDSAVYLCASSLPPEAAEAFFGQGTRLTVV.

V usage is TRBV12-3 or TRBV12-4 and J usage is TRBJ2-2; TCRdb names TRBD1, which stays unverified in the absence of DNA. The CDR3 is 16 amino acids. The CDR3 is CASNALEQVHTGELFF.

V and J are TRBV4-3 and TRBJ2-2. The CDR3 runs 16 residues. The germline V gene has CDR1 LGHNA and CDR2 YSLEER. CDR3 loop: CASSQETTAITGELLF.

The chain employs TRBV6-1 and TRBJ2-2; TCRdb reports TRBD2, a call that lacks DNA to check it against. The germline V gene has CDR1 MNHNS and CDR2 SASEGT. The CDR3 contains 16 residues. The CDR3 sequence is CASSAQSGSNTGELFF.

The chain carries TRBV5-1 and TRBJ1-2; TCRdb returns TRBD1, unconfirmable since there is no DNA. The CDR3 has 15 residues. Germline V gene lookup returns CDR1 SGHRS and CDR2 YFSETQ. The CDR3 region is CASSLLGGAGYGYTF.

The gene calls are TRBV3-1 and TRBJ1-1. The CDR3 totals 15 residues. Germline loops: CDR1 LGHDT, CDR2 YNNKEL (reference sequence). The CDR3 sequence is CASSLGPLPNTEAFF. Full variable domain (rest looked up from reference TRBV3-1 and TRBJ1-1): DTAVSQTPKYLVTQMGNDKSIKCEQNLGHDTMYWYKQDSKKFLKIMFSYNNKELIINETVPNRFSPKSPDKAHLNLHINSLELGDSAVYFCASSLGPLPNTEAFFGQGTRLTVV.

CDR3 sequence: CASSLRTAYGYTF. The chain uses TRBV2 and TRBJ1-2; without DNA, the TCRdb call of TRBD1 cannot be checked. Germline V gives CDR1 SNHLY, CDR2 FYNNEI. The CDR3 is 13 amino acids.

The rearrangement uses TRBV11-2 and TRBJ2-2; there is no DNA to check the TCRdb D call of TRBD1. This CDR3 has 19 amino acids. Germline V lookup: CDR1 SGHAT, CDR2 FQNNGV. The CDR3 reads CASSSEGVGGVQFTGELFF.

The V gene is TRBV20-1, the J gene TRBJ2-5; the D gene TCRdb calls, TRBD2, cannot be checked with no DNA. CDR3 length: 14 amino acids. From germline, CDR1 is DFQATT and CDR2 SNEGSKA (reference sequence). CDR3 sequence reads: CSGWAPGFRETQYF.

The V and J genes are TRBV6-1 and TRBJ2-5; no DNA is available, so the TRBD2 call from TCRdb remains unchecked. Germline CDR1 MNHNS, CDR2 SASEGT. The CDR3 runs to 14 residues. The CDR3 loop is CASTSRGGGQTQYF.

J is TRBJ2-3 and V is TRBV2. Per the germline V gene, CDR1 is SNHLY and CDR2 is FYNNEI. The CDR3 consists of 13 residues. CDR3 protein: CASSGTVADTQYF.

V is TRBV6-1 and J is TRBJ2-6; TCRdb designates TRBD1, a call that cannot be tested without DNA. This CDR3 comprises 16 residues. Germline V gene sequence: CDR1 MNHNS, CDR2 SASEGT. The CDR3 spells CACQGTANSGANVLTF.

The chain carries TRBV9 and TRBJ2-6; TCRdb selects TRBD2, and the lack of DNA leaves this call unchecked. The CDR3 is 17 amino acids. Germline CDR1 reads SGDLS; CDR2 reads YYNGEE. The CDR3 here is CASSVAGGISGANVLTF.